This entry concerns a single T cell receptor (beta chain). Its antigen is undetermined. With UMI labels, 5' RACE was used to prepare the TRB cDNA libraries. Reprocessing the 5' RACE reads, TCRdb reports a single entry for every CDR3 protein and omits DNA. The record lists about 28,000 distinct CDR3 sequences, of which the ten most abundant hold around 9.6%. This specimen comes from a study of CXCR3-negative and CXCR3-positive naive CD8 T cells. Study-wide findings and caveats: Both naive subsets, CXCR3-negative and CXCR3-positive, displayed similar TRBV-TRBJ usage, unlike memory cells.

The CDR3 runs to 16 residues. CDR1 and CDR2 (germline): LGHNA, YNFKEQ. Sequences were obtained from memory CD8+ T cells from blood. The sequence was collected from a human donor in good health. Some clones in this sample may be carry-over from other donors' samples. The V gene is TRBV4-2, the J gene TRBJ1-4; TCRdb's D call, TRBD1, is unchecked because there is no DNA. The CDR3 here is CASSQEIGTGYEKLFF.